The sequence of this TCR beta chain was determined in a study of post-analysis software for immune sequencing data. Whole-study results and caveats: There were five TRBV segments more frequent in patients than controls, and TRBV5-6, TRBV5-1 and TRBV20-1 were among them.

J lost 1 base, V lost 3 bases, and 8 bases had no gene match. Per germline, CDR1 MNHEY and CDR2 SMNVEV (reference sequence). CDR3 length: 16 amino acids. Unique molecular identifiers featured in each of the TCR beta cDNA libraries. MiXCR, applied by TCRdb to the PCR reads, yields one record per CDR3 protein. Of fewer than 850,000 distinct CDR3 sequences in the sample, just over 45% were seen once. As for this clonotype: Its antigen remains unidentified.

Sample: blood. The receptor's source is a girl aged 10-17 years with multiple sclerosis. This chain joins TRBV27 and TRBJ2-7, with 8 bases matching TRBD2. Written as DNA, the CDR3 is TGTGCCAGCAGTTTTCTCCTAGCGGGCCTTTCCTACGAGCAGTACTTC. Translation gives CASSFLLAGLSYEQYF.